The clone carrying this TCR beta chain has a count of ten or more. What it binds is unknown. The source of the sample is a study of Graves' ophthalmopathy and Graves' hyperthyroidism. Overall study context: Ahead of any treatment, peripheral blood was obtained at the initial diagnosis.

RNA transcripts provided the template for amplifying TCR beta CDR3 regions. HTBI primers were used in a first-round RT-PCR, which preceded a second-round multiplex PCR. TCRdb analysed the multiplex PCR reads with MiXCR anew, one entry per CDR3 protein. The repertoire holds over 150,000 distinct CDR3 sequences, with more than 30% as singletons. Diagnosis relied on clinical symptoms, serum thyroxine, TRAb, thyroid ultrasound and orbital computed tomography. PBMCs were isolated from an approximately 10 ml sample of fresh peripheral blood. The ends lost 5 bases at V and 5 bases at J; junction bases unmatched: 9. CDR3 length equals 16 residues. Germline V gene lookup returns CDR1 SGHTA and CDR2 FQGNSA. Study-level points and caveats: The majority of expanded thyroid clonotypes above 0.001 frequency also occurred in blood.

The clonotype originates from a woman aged 40 to 49 with Graves' ophthalmopathy. Material for sequencing was peripheral blood. The rearrangement links TRBV7-2 to TRBJ1-5, with TRBD1 matching over 10 bases. In nucleotides, the CDR3 is TGTGCCAGCAGCCCCCGGGACAGGGGTTTGGATCAGCCCCAGCATTTT. Encoded protein: CASSPRDRGLDQPQHF.